The clone carrying this T cell receptor beta chain showed up just a few times. V was pared by 5 bases and J by 12 bases, with 17 bases between. The CDR3 consists of 14 residues. From germline, CDR1 is MNHNS and CDR2 SASEGT. TCRdb re-derived calls from the RT-PCR reads in MiXCR, one entry per CDR3 protein. The sample contains more than 600,000 distinct CDR3 sequences, 14% of which appear only once. The source of this sequence is a female donor in good health, serving as a healthy control. The sample comprised memory CD4+ T cells from blood. This chain uses TRBV6-1 with TRBJ1-6; TRBD1 is a possible D gene (5 bases). Here the CDR3 reads CASSNRDATGPLHF. The CDR3 DNA sequence: TGTGCCAGCAGTAACCGGGACGCAACGGGACCCCTCCACTTT.